This T cell receptor (beta chain) was sequenced in a study of T-cell memory formation after mild COVID-19. Study observations and caveats: The study detected some responding clones in pre-infection memory, suggesting cross-reactive memory joined. Most CD4+ clones that shrank were in CM and EM, while CD8+ ones turned up in EMRA.

This clonotype was seen more than once but under ten times. As yet, its antigen is unknown. Each CDR3 protein is one row after TCRdb ran MiXCR on the 5' RACE reads. The sample holds under 550,000 distinct CDR3 sequences; 18% are singletons and the top ten take about 12%. The sample was PBMCs or a T cell subset sorted from them (not recorded which). This TCR was sampled from an adult woman who had mild COVID-19 (a few samples of this study predate the infection). Cell type and time point are not known.

The CDR3 is CASSLATSGSAGEQFF. Written as DNA, the CDR3 is TGTGCCAGCAGCTTGGCGACTAGCGGGAGCGCCGGTGAGCAGTTCTTC. This rearrangement joins TRBV5-8 to TRBJ2-1, with 12 bases fitting TRBD2. The CDR3 covers 16 residues. Trimming cost V 0 bases and J 9 bases; bases outside gene matches: 7. Looked up from germline, CDR1 is SGHTS and CDR2 is YDEGEE.